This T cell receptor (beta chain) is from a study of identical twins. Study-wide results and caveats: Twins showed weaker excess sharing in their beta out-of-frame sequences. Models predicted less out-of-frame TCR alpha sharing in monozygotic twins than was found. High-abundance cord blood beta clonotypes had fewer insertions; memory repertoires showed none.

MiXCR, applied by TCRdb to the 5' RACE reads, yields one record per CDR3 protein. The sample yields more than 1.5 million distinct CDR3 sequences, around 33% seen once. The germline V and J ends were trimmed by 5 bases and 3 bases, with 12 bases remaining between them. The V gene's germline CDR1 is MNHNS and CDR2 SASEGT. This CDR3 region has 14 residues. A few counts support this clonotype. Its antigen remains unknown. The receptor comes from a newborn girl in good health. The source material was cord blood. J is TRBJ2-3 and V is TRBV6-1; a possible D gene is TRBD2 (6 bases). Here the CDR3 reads CASSSGSLTDTQYF. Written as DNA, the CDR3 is TGTGCCAGCAGTAGCGGGTCGCTGACAGATACGCAGTATTTT.